Each of the 20 T cell receptor beta chains below was sequenced from the same sample in a study of T-cell reconstitution after alpha-beta-depleted transplantation in children. Researchers prepared the TCRbeta library using unique molecular identifiers, the study reports. Each CDR3 protein gets one entry after TCRdb re-called the PCR reads with MiXCR. This sample has about 200,000 distinct CDR3 sequences, with approximately 7% found just once. Material: PBMCs, obtained before TCRalphabeta/CD19-depleted stem cell transplant. The source of these receptors is a boy aged 2 to 10 with acute lymphoblastic leukemia, due to receive a stem cell transplant.

This clonotype was seen many times. V usage is TRBV20-1 and J usage is TRBJ2-3; D gene ambiguous. The CDR3 extends over 15 amino acids. Germline V lookup: CDR1 DFQATT, CDR2 SNEGSKA (reference sequence). The V gene lost 5 bases and the J gene lost 3 bases, with 18 bases spanning the gap. CDR3 protein: CSAPSALGSTDTQYF. CDR3 bases: TGCAGTGCTCCCAGTGCTCTGGGGTCGACAGATACGCAGTATTTT.

This clonotype was picked up many times. The V and J genes are TRBV6-1 and TRBJ2-3, with a tentative D call TRBD2 (6 bases). Germline V gives CDR1 MNHNS, CDR2 SASEGT. V was cut by 3 bases and J by 0 bases, with 10 bases left in between. The CDR3 is 15 amino acids. CDR3 amino acids: CASSDRRGSTDTQYF. In DNA form, the CDR3 reads TGTGCCAGCAGTGATAGGAGGGGTAGCACAGATACGCAGTATTTT.

This clonotype was picked up many times. The chain has TRBV28 and TRBJ2-5, with D perhaps TRBD2 (5 bases). The CDR3 is 15 residues long. Trimming took off 7 bases at V and 5 bases at J, with 20 bases between the two ends. CDR1 is MDHEN and CDR2 is SYDVKM in the germline V gene. The CDR3 sequence is CASTAGPGLMETQYF. The CDR3 DNA sequence: TGTGCCAGCACCGCCGGGCCGGGATTAATGGAGACCCAGTACTTC.

This clonotype was seen many times. The chain carries TRBV28 and TRBJ1-5; D call uncertain. Trimming pared 4 bases from V and 3 bases from J, leaving 19 bases between. CDR3 length equals 17 residues. Germline V gene sequence: CDR1 MDHEN, CDR2 SYDVKM. CDR3 bases: TGTGCCAGCAGTTCCCAATCAGGAGGTGGTAACAATCAGCCCCAGCATTTT. Protein: CASSSQSGGGNNQPQHF.

The chain joins TRBV7-9 to TRBJ2-5; the D gene is possibly TRBD2 (6 bases). This CDR3 is built from 13 residues. CDR1 and CDR2 (germline): SEHNR, FQNEAQ (reference sequence). V shed 5 bases and J shed 2 bases, with 9 bases lying between them. The CDR3 DNA follows: TGTGCCAGCAGCGGGGCGGGGCAAGAGACCCAGTACTTC. Translation gives CASSGAGQETQYF.

Ten or more counts support this clonotype. The chain is built from TRBV27 and TRBJ2-1; 9 nucleotides agree with TRBD1. V shed 3 bases and J 7 bases; nucleotides not matched to a gene: 1. In germline, CDR1 is MNHEY, CDR2 SMNVEV (reference sequence). This CDR3 comprises 13 residues. The CDR3 region has the DNA TGTGCCAGCAGTTTGACAGGGGGGAATGAGCAGTTCTTC. Amino acid sequence: CASSLTGGNEQFF.

This sequence joins TRBV7-2 and TRBJ2-1; D gene uncertain. The length of the CDR3 is 12 residues. Trimming shortened V by 4 bases and J by 3 bases, and 4 bases separated the two germline ends. Germline assignment: CDR1 SGHTA and CDR2 FQGNSA. The CDR3 reads CASSSVYNEQFF. The CDR3 DNA sequence: TGTGCCAGCAGCTCGGTCTACAATGAGCAGTTCTTC. The variable domain in full, with the rest retrieved from reference TRBV7-2 and TRBJ2-1, is GAGVSQSPSNKVTEKGKDVELRCDPISGHTALYWYRQSLGQGLEFLIYFQGNSAPDKSGLPSDRFSAERTGGSVSTLTIQRTQQEDSAVYLCASSSVYNEQFFGPGTRLTVL.

This clonotype was found a few times. The rearrangement links TRBV6-1 to TRBJ2-3, with TRBD1 matching over 8 bases. The CDR3 is 14 amino acids. The junction had 8 bases not matched to a gene; V was cut back by 8 bases and J by 4 bases. Germline CDR1 is MNHNS and CDR2 is SASEGT. CDR3 protein: CASGPRGRADTQYF. The CDR3 nucleotides are TGTGCCAGCGGACCCAGGGGGCGCGCAGATACGCAGTATTTT.

V usage is TRBV4-2 and J usage is TRBJ2-7; D not certain. Trimming removed 0 bases at V and 7 bases at J, with 10 bases between. This CDR3 region has 13 residues. Per germline, CDR1 LGHNA and CDR2 YNFKEQ. The CDR3 here is CASSQDSGWEQYF. The CDR3 nucleotides read TGTGCCAGCAGCCAAGATTCCGGTTGGGAGCAGTACTTC.

This clonotype was recorded at least ten times. The V gene is TRBV29-1, the J gene TRBJ2-2; 11 bases are a match to TRBD1. The CDR3 length is 14 residues. The J segment lost 14 bases and the V segment lost 5 bases, leaving 13 bases of the junction unmatched. In germline, CDR1 is SQVTM, CDR2 ANQGSEA. The CDR3 sequence: CSVSDRGQGRGLFF. The CDR3 coding sequence is TGCAGCGTTTCGGACAGGGGGCAAGGAAGAGGTCTGTTTTTT.

This clonotype was seen more than once but under ten times. The V gene is TRBV29-1, the J gene TRBJ1-2; a weak D match, TRBD1 (5 bases). V was cut by 1 base and J by 4 bases, with 13 bases left in between. CDR1 is SQVTM and CDR2 is ANQGSEA in the germline V gene. This CDR3 comprises 14 residues. The CDR3 coding sequence is TGCAGCGTTGAAGGGGACTTGGAGCCCTATGGCTACACCTTC. It encodes CSVEGDLEPYGYTF.

This clonotype has just a few counts. V gene TRBV12-3 or TRBV12-4 combines with J gene TRBJ2-5, with D unresolved. Trimming removed 6 bases at V and 5 bases at J, with 19 bases between. The CDR3 consists of 15 residues. The CDR3 bases are TGTGCCAGCAGCCTAATAATGGGGTTTGGCGAGACCCAGTACTTC. Translation: CASSLIMGFGETQYF.

The rearrangement joins TRBV6-2 or TRBV6-3 to TRBJ1-5; no clear D gene. The CDR3 runs 12 residues. The germline V gene encodes CDR1 MNHEY and CDR2 SVGEGT. CDR3 nucleotide sequence: TGTGGAGTAGGGTGGGGCAATCAGCCCCAGCATTTT. Residues: CGVGWGNQPQHF.

This clonotype has ten or more counts. The chain is built from TRBV5-1 and TRBJ1-5; D is undetermined. V lost 4 bases to trimming and J lost 5 bases, with 13 bases between them. This CDR3 is 14 amino acids long. Per germline, CDR1 SGHRS and CDR2 YFSETQ. The CDR3 reads CASSPFGRDQPQHF. CDR3 DNA sequence: TGCGCCAGCAGCCCCTTCGGGAGAGATCAGCCCCAGCATTTT.

This clonotype came up many times. The chain couples TRBV6-5 to TRBJ2-1, with D uncertain. The V end was cut by 6 bases, the J end by 2 bases, with 11 bases between. CDR3 length equals 14 residues. Germline values: CDR1 MNHEY, CDR2 SVGAGI. CDR3 sequence: CASRNSRTYNEQFF. The CDR3 coding sequence is TGTGCCAGCAGAAATAGCCGGACCTACAATGAGCAGTTCTTC.

The rearrangement joins TRBV12-3 or TRBV12-4 to TRBJ2-1; D unclear. This CDR3 is built from 14 residues. Trimming pared 1 base from V and 2 bases from J, leaving 6 bases between. The CDR3 DNA is TGTGCCAGCAGTTTAGGATCCACCTACAATGAGCAGTTCTTC. It specifies CASSLGSTYNEQFF.

This clonotype was seen repeatedly, ten times or more. The V and J genes are TRBV24-1 and TRBJ2-7; D possibly corresponds to TRBD2 (5 bases). This CDR3 comprises 13 residues. Deletions cut 4 bases from V and 1 base from J, with 7 bases between. CDR1 is KGHDR, CDR2 SFDVKD, per germline. The CDR3 bases are TGTGCCACCAGTGACGAGGGATCCTACGAGCAGTACTTC. Protein sequence: CATSDEGSYEQYF.

This clonotype was recorded at least ten times. The chain recombines TRBV7-2 with TRBJ2-1; D might be TRBD2 (6 bases). This CDR3 comprises 16 residues. The germline CDR1 and CDR2 sequences are SGHTA and FQGNSA. The germline V and J ends were trimmed by 5 bases and 0 bases, with 14 bases remaining between them. In DNA form, the CDR3 reads TGTGCCAGCAGCCTCACGGGGGTCCGCTCCTACAATGAGCAGTTCTTC. Protein sequence: CASSLTGVRSYNEQFF.

The V and J genes are TRBV12-3 or TRBV12-4 and TRBJ2-7, with 10 bases fitting TRBD1. The ends lost 5 bases at V and 5 bases at J; junction bases unmatched: 3. This CDR3 has 13 residues. The CDR3 DNA follows: TGTGCCAGCAGTCGGGACAGGGGCCACGAGCAGTACTTC. Its translation: CASSRDRGHEQYF.

This clonotype was seen ten or more times. The DNA for the CDR3 is TGTGCCAGCACCGACGGACAGGGCTGGGAAAAACTGTTTTTT. Its translation is CASTDGQGWEKLFF. This chain uses TRBV12-3 or TRBV12-4 with TRBJ1-4, with 8 bases lining up with TRBD1. The ends lost 7 bases at V and 8 bases at J; junction bases unmatched: 9. CDR3 size: 14 residues.